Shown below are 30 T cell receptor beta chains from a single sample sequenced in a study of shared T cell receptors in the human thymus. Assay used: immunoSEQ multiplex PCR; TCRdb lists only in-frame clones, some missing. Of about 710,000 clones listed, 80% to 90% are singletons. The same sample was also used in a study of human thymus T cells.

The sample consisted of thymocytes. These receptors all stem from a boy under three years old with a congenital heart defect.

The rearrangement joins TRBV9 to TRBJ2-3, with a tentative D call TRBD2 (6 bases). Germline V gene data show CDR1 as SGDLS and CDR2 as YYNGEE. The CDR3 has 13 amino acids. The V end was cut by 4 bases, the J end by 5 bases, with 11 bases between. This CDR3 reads CASSPWGEDTQYF. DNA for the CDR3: TGTGCCAGCAGCCCTTGGGGGGAAGATACGCAGTATTTT.

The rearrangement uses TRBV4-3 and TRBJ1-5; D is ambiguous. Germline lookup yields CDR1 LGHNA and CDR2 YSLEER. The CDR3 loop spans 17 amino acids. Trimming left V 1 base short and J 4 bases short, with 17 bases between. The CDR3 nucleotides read TGCGCCAGCAGCCAAGCCTTCCCCCTGTCGGGTAATCAGCCCCAGCATTTT. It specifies CASSQAFPLSGNQPQHF.

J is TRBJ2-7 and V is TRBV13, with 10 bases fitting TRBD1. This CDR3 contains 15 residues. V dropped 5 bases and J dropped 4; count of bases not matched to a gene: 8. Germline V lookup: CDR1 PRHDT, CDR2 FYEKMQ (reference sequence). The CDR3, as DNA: TGTGCCAGCAGCCGACCCCGGGACAGGGGATACGAGCAGTACTTC. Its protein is CASSRPRDRGYEQYF. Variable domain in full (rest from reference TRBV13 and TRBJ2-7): AAGVIQSPRHLIKEKRETATLKCYPIPRHDTVYWYQQGPGQDPQFLISFYEKMQSDKGSIPDRFSAQQFSDYHSELNMSSLELGDSALYFCASSRPRDRGYEQYFGPGTRLTVT.

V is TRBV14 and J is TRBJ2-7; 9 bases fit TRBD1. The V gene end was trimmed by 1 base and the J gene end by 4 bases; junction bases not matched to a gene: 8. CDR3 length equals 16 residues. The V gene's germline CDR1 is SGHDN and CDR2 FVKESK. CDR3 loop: CASSQGDWTGAYEQYF. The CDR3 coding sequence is TGTGCCAGCAGCCAAGGAGATTGGACAGGGGCTTACGAGCAGTACTTC.

The CDR3 DNA is TGCGCCAGCAGCCAAGATCTTGTGGAGCGGGAGCACTCCTACGAGCAGTACTTC. Its protein product is CASSQDLVEREHSYEQYF. The V gene is TRBV4-3, the J gene TRBJ2-7, with 8 bases fitting TRBD2. Trimming took 0 bases from V and 0 from J; bases not matched to a gene: 10. This CDR3 is built from 18 residues. The V gene's germline CDR1 is LGHNA and CDR2 YSLEER.

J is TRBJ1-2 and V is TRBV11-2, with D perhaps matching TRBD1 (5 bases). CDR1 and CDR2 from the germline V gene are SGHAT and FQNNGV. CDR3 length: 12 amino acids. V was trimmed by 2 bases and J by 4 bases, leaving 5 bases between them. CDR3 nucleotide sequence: TGTGCCAGCAGCTTAAGGGGCTATGGCTACACCTTC. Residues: CASSLRGYGYTF.

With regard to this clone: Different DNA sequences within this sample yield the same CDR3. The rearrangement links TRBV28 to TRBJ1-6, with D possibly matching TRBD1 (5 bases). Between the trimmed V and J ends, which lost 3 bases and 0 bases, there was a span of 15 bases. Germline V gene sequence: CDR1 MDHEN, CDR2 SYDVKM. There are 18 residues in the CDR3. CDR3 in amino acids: CASSFGGERFSYNSPLHF. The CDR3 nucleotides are TGTGCCAGCAGTTTCGGGGGGGAACGCTTCTCCTATAATTCACCCCTCCACTTT.

This CDR3 is CASSEGQGDVVSGYTF. CDR3 in DNA: TGTGCCAGCAGTGAGGGACAGGGTGATGTCGTCTCTGGCTACACCTTC. The chain recombines TRBV6-1 with TRBJ1-2; 9 nucleotides agree with TRBD1. Trimming took 3 bases from V and 7 from J; bases not matched to a gene: 12. The CDR3 loop spans 16 amino acids. Germline V lookup: CDR1 MNHNS, CDR2 SASEGT.

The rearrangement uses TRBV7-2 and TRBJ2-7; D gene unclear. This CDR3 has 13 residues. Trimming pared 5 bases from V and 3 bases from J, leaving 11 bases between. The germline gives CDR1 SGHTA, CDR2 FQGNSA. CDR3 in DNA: TGTGCCAGCAGCGCCCACAGAAACTACGAGCAGTACTTC. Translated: CASSAHRNYEQYF.

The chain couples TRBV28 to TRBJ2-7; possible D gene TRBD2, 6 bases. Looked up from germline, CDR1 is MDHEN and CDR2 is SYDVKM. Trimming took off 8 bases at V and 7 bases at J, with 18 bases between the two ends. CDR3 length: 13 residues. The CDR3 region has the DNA TGTGCCAGCTTTGGCGGGAATTCGGGGGAGCAGTACTTC. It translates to CASFGGNSGEQYF. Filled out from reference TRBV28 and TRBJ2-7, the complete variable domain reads DVKVTQSSRYLVKRTGEKVFLECVQDMDHENMFWYRQDPGLGLRLIYFSYDVKMKEKGDIPEGYSVSREKKERFSLILESASTNQTSMYLCASFGGNSGEQYFGPGTRLTVT.

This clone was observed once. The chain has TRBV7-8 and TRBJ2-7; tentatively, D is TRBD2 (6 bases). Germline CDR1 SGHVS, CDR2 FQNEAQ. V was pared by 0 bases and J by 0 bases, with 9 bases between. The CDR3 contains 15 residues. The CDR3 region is CASSLAGEDSYEQYF. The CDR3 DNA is TGTGCCAGCAGCTTAGCAGGGGAGGACTCCTACGAGCAGTACTTC.

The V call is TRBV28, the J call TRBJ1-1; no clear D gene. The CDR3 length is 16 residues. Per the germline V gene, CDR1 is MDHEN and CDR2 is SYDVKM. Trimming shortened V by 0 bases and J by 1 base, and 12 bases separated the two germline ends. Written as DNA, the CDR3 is TGTGCCAGCAGTTTATGGGTCCTTTCCGGGAACACTGAAGCTTTCTTT. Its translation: CASSLWVLSGNTEAFF.

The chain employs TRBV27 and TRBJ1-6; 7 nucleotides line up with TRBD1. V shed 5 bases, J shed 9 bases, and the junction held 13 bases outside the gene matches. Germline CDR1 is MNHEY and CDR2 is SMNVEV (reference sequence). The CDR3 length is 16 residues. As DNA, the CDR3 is TGTGCCAGCAGTCCAACCTTTACAGGGGAGGCTTCACCCCTCCACTTT. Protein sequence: CASSPTFTGEASPLHF.

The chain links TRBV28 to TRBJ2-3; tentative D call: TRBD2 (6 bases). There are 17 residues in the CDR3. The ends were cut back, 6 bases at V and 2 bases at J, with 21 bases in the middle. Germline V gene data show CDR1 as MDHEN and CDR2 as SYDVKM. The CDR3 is CASRSRDWKGDTDTQYF. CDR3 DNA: TGTGCCAGCAGATCTAGGGACTGGAAAGGGGACACAGATACGCAGTATTTT. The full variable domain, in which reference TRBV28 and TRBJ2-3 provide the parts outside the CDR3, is DVKVTQSSRYLVKRTGEKVFLECVQDMDHENMFWYRQDPGLGLRLIYFSYDVKMKEKGDIPEGYSVSREKKERFSLILESASTNQTSMYLCASRSRDWKGDTDTQYFGPGTRLTVL.

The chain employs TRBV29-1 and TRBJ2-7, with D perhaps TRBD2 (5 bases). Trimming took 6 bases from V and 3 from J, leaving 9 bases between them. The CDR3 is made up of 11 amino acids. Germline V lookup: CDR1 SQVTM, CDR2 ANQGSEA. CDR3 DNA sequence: TGCAGCGTCGCTCGGGGCTACGAGCAGTACTTC. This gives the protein CSVARGYEQYF.

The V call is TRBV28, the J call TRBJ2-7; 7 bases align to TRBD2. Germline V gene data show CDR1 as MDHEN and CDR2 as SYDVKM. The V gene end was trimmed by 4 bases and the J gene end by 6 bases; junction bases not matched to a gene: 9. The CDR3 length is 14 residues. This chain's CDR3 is CASSSAGVSGEQYF. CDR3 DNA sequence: TGTGCCAGCAGTTCTGCGGGAGTATCTGGCGAGCAGTACTTC.

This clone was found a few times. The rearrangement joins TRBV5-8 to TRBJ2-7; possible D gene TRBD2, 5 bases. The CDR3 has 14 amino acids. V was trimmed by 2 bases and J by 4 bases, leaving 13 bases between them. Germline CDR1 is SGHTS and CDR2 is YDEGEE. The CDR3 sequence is CASSFRGRRYEQYF. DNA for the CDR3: TGTGCCAGCAGCTTTCGTGGGAGACGGTACGAGCAGTACTTC. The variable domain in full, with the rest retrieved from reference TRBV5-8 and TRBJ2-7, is EAGVTQSPTHLIKTRGQQATLRCSPISGHTSVYWYQQALGLGLQFLLWYDEGEERNRGNFPPRFSGRQFPNYSSELNVNALELEDSALYLCASSFRGRRYEQYFGPGTRLTVT.

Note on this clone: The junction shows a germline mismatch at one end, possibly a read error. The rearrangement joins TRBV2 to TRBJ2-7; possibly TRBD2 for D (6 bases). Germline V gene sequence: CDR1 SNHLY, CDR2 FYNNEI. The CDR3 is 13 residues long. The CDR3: CASSGGSRYEQYF. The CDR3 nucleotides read TGTGCCAGTAGTGGAGGGTCACGCTACGAGCAGTACTTC.

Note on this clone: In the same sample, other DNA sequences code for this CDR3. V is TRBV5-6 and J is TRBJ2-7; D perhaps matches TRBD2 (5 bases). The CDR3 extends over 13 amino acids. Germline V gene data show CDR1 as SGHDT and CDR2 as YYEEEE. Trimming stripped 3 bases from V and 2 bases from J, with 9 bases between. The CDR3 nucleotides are TGTGCCAGCAGCTCGAGGGATACCTACGAGCAGTACTTC. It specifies CASSSRDTYEQYF.

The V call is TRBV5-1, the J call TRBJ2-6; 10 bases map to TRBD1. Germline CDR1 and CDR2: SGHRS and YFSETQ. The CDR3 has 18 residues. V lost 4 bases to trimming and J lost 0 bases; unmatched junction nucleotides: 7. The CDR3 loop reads CASSPGTGALSGANVLTF. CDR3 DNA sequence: TGCGCCAGCAGCCCCGGGACAGGGGCTCTCTCTGGGGCCAACGTCCTGACTTTC.

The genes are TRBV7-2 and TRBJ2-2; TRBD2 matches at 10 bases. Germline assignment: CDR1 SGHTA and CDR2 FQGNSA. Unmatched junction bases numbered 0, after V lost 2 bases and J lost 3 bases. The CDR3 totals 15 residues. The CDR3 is CASSLTSGDTGELFF. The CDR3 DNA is TGTGCCAGCAGCTTAACTAGCGGGGACACCGGGGAGCTGTTTTTT.

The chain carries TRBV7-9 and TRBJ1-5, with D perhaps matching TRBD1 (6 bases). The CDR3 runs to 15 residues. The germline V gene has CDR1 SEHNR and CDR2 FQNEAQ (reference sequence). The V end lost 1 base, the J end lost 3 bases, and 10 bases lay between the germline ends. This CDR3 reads CASSLDRVDNQPQHF. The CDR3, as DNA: TGTGCCAGCAGCTTAGACAGGGTGGACAATCAGCCCCAGCATTTT.

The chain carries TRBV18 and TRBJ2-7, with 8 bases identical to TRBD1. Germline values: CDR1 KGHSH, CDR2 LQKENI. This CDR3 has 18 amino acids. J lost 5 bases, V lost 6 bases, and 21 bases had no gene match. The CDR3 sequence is CASSHDRGTPFPGDEQYF. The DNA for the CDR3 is TGTGCCAGCTCCCACGACAGGGGAACTCCTTTCCCAGGCGACGAGCAGTACTTC.

CDR3: CASRTSGGPGTDTQYF. The CDR3 region has the DNA TGTGCCAGCAGAACTAGCGGGGGGCCCGGGACAGATACGCAGTATTTT. The rearrangement uses TRBV25-1 and TRBJ2-3, with 12 bases fitting TRBD2. Losses at the gene ends were 6 bases for V and 3 bases for J; bases not matched to a gene: 7. Germline assignment: CDR1 MGHDK and CDR2 SYGVNS. The CDR3 is 16 amino acids.

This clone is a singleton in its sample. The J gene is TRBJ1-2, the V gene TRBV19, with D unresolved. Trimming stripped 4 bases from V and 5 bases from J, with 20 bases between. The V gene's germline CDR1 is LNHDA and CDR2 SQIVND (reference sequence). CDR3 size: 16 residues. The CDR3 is CASSRKSGGKTYGYTF. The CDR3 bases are TGTGCCAGTAGTAGAAAATCAGGAGGGAAAACTTATGGCTACACCTTC.

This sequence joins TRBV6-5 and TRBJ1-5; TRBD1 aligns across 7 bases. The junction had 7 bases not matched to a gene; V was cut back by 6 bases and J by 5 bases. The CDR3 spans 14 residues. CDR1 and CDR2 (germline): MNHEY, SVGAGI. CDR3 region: CASRPGQDYQPQHF. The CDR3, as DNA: TGTGCCAGCAGGCCCGGACAGGATTATCAGCCCCAGCATTTT.

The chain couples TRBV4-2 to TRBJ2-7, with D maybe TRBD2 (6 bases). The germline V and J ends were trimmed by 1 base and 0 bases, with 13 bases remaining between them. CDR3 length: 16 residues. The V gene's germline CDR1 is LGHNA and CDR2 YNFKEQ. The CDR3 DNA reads TGTGCCAGCAGCCAAGGTCTAGCGAGGAGCTCCTACGAGCAGTACTTC. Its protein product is CASSQGLARSSYEQYF.

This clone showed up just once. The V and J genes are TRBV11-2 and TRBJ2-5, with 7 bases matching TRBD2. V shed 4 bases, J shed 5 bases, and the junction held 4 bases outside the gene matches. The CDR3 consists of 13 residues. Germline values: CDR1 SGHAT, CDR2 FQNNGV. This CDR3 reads CASSSRERETQYF. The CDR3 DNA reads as TGTGCCAGCAGCTCGCGGGAGAGGGAGACCCAGTACTTC. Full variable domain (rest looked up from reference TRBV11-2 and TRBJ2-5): EAGVAQSPRYKIIEKRQSVAFWCNPISGHATLYWYQQILGQGPKLLIQFQNNGVVDDSQLPKDRFSAERLKGVDSTLKIQPAKLEDSAVYLCASSSRERETQYFGPGTRLLVL.

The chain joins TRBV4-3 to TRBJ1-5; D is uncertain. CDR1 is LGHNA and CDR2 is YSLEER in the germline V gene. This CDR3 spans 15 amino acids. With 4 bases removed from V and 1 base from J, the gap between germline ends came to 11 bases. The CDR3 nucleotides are TGCGCCAGCAGCCGGGCCACGGGGAGCAATCAGCCCCAGCATTTT. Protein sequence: CASSRATGSNQPQHF.

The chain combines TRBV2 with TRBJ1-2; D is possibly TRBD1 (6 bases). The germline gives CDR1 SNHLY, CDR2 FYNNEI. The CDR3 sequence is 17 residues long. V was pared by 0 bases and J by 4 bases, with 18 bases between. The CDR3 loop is CASSEAGGRRILYGYTF. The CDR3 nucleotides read TGTGCCAGCAGTGAAGCAGGGGGACGACGGATCCTCTATGGCTACACCTTC.